These 18 T cell receptor beta chains originate from one sample sequenced in a study of OX40 agonist ivuxolimab in advanced cancers. The method was immunoSEQ multiplex PCR; TCRdb's version includes in-frame clones alone and lacks a portion of them. The sample consists of 75,000 to 95,000 clones, around 90% of them appearing once. The sequencing here drew on CD4+ or CD8+ T cells sorted from blood, taken in a trial of the OX40 agonist ivuxolimab. Receptors were obtained from an adult with an advanced solid tumor such as melanoma, head and neck, liver or kidney cancer.

The chain joins TRBV5-4 to TRBJ1-3; 9 bases line up with TRBD1. Germline-derived CDR1 and CDR2 are SGHNT and YYREEE (reference sequence). CDR3 length: 15 residues. V shed 4 bases, J shed 3 bases, and the junction held 5 bases outside the gene matches. CDR3 in amino acids: CASSVQGAFGNTIYF. CDR3 nucleotides: TGTGCCAGCAGCGTACAGGGGGCGTTTGGAAACACCATATATTTT. The full variable domain, its missing parts supplied by reference TRBV5-4 and TRBJ1-3, is ETGVTQSPTHLIKTRGQQVTLRCSSQSGHNTVSWYQQALGQGPQFIFQYYREEENGRGNFPPRFSGLQFPNYSSELNVNALELDDSALYLCASSVQGAFGNTIYFGEGSWLTVV.

In its sample, this clone was seen once. The chain uses TRBV20-1 and TRBJ2-1; D is tentatively TRBD1 or TRBD2 (6 bases each). This CDR3 spans 11 amino acids. Germline V CDR1 and CDR2: DFQATT, SNEGSKA (reference sequence). The germline V and J ends were trimmed by 6 bases and 7 bases, with 10 bases remaining between them. CDR3: CSARGPNEQFF. As DNA, the CDR3 is TGCAGTGCCCGGGGGCCTAATGAGCAGTTCTTC.

CDR3 sequence: CASSLGTSNYGYTF. CDR3 DNA sequence: TGTGCCAGCAGCTTGGGCACATCTAACTATGGCTACACCTTC. The chain employs TRBV5-4 and TRBJ1-2; D gene unclear. Per germline, CDR1 SGHNT and CDR2 YYREEE (reference sequence). This CDR3 has 14 residues. V gave up 0 bases and J gave up 0 bases, with 6 bases separating them.

The chain is built from TRBV11-2 and TRBJ2-2, with 7 bases identical to TRBD1. CDR3 length equals 15 residues. The ends lost 5 bases at V and 0 bases at J; junction bases unmatched: 3. Germline lookup yields CDR1 SGHAT and CDR2 FQNNGV. The CDR3 DNA sequence: TGTGCCAGCAGCATTGGGACAGCGAACACCGGGGAGCTGTTTTTT. Its protein product is CASSIGTANTGELFF.

The V and J genes are TRBV5-1 and TRBJ2-4; no clear D. The CDR3 is 14 residues long. V was cut by 0 bases and J by 9 bases, with 13 bases left in between. The germline V gene encodes CDR1 SGHRS and CDR2 YFSETQ. The CDR3 is CASSLETTPTIQYF. The CDR3 bases are TGCGCCAGCAGCTTGGAAACTACCCCCACCATTCAGTACTTC.

V gene TRBV2 combines with J gene TRBJ2-3; 10 bases align to TRBD1. CDR1 and CDR2 (germline): SNHLY, FYNNEI. With V trimmed by 7 bases and J by 4 bases, 5 bases remained unmatched. There are 14 residues in the CDR3. The CDR3 reads CASIRQGASDTQYF. The CDR3 bases are TGTGCCAGCATAAGACAGGGGGCGTCAGATACGCAGTATTTT.

The chain couples TRBV5-5 to TRBJ2-1; no definite D call. The V end was cut by 2 bases, the J end by 1 base, with 7 bases between. This CDR3 spans 14 amino acids. Germline V gene data show CDR1 as SGHKS and CDR2 as YYEKEE (reference sequence). CDR3 nucleotides: TGTGCCAGCAGCTTCTCGGAATCCTACAATGAGCAGTTCTTC. It yields the protein CASSFSESYNEQFF.

The V and J genes are TRBV10-3 and TRBJ2-2; 9 bases match TRBD2. CDR3 length equals 16 residues. V dropped 6 bases and J dropped 0; count of bases not matched to a gene: 5. From germline, CDR1 is ENHRY and CDR2 SYGVKD. The CDR3 coding sequence is TGTGCCATCAGGAATGGACTAGCGACGAACACCGGGGAGCTGTTTTTT. Translating it yields CAIRNGLATNTGELFF.

This chain connects TRBV5-6 to TRBJ2-7; D possibly corresponds to TRBD1 (6 bases). The CDR3 length is 13 residues. Trimming took 2 bases from V and 6 from J, leaving 12 bases between them. Germline CDR1 reads SGHDT; CDR2 reads YYEEEE. CDR3 DNA: TGTGCCAGCAGCTTTTACGGGACATTCGAGCAGTACGTC. Protein product: CASSFYGTFEQYV.

The chain joins TRBV5-1 to TRBJ2-2; 8 bases map to TRBD2. Trimming took 0 bases from V and 4 from J; bases not matched to a gene: 11. The CDR3 runs 18 residues. Germline V CDR1 and CDR2: SGHRS, YFSETQ. The CDR3 protein is CASSLAGGLGGSTGELFF. DNA of the CDR3: TGCGCCAGCAGCTTGGCCGGGGGACTAGGAGGTAGCACCGGGGAGCTGTTTTTT.

The chain joins TRBV7-8 to TRBJ2-7; a possible D gene is TRBD1 (5 bases). The V end lost 8 bases, the J end lost 0 bases, and 17 bases lay between the germline ends. This CDR3 is 15 amino acids long. The germline CDR1 and CDR2 sequences are SGHVS and FQNEAQ. The CDR3 sequence is CASGRGQTTSYEQYF. The CDR3 coding sequence is TGTGCCAGCGGACGAGGACAAACTACCTCCTACGAGCAGTACTTC.

The chain combines TRBV4-3 with TRBJ2-2; D is uncertain. Trimming stripped 1 base from V and 2 bases from J, with 11 bases between. The germline CDR1 and CDR2 sequences are LGHNA and YSLEER. CDR3 size: 16 residues. The CDR3 region is CASSQGVERNTGELFF. The DNA of the CDR3 is TGCGCCAGCAGCCAAGGGGTTGAGAGAAACACCGGGGAGCTGTTTTTT.

V gene TRBV6-5 combines with J gene TRBJ1-1; possibly TRBD1 for D (6 bases). Between the trimmed V and J ends, which lost 7 bases and 5 bases, there was a span of 20 bases. The CDR3 has 15 residues. The germline CDR1 and CDR2 sequences are MNHEY and SVGAGI. The CDR3 bases are TGTGCCAGCAACCCCTCGGGGGGGCGAAGGACTGAAGCTTTCTTT. Encoded protein: CASNPSGGRRTEAFF.

The chain employs TRBV19 and TRBJ2-5; the D is unclear. The tail of the sequence fits TRBJ2-7 better, so the J call may be wrong. The V gene's germline CDR1 is LNHDA and CDR2 SQIVND (reference sequence). There are 18 residues in the CDR3. The CDR3 bases are TGTGCCAGTAGTATAGGATTGCCCCAGTTGGGCACCTTCTACGAGCAGTACTTC. This gives the protein CASSIGLPQLGTFYEQYF.

The chain couples TRBV5-5 to TRBJ2-5; 9 positions agree with TRBD1. Germline trimming cut 5 bases from V and 4 bases from J; bases unmatched to any gene: 9. The CDR3 is made up of 15 amino acids. The germline CDR1 and CDR2 sequences are SGHKS and YYEKEE (reference sequence). CDR3 in DNA: TGTGCCAGCAGTTTTGAAGGGACAGGGACAGAGACCCAGTACTTC. This translates into CASSFEGTGTETQYF. Full variable domain (outside the CDR3, taken from reference TRBV5-5 and TRBJ2-5): DAGVTQSPTHLIKTRGQQVTLRCSPISGHKSVSWYQQVLGQGPQFIFQYYEKEERGRGNFPDRFSARQFPNYSSELNVNALLLGDSALYLCASSFEGTGTETQYFGPGTRLLVL.

V and J are TRBV7-3 and TRBJ2-3, with D maybe TRBD2 (5 bases). This CDR3 comprises 16 residues. Germline-derived CDR1 and CDR2 are SGHTA and FQGTGA. Trimming left V 1 base short and J 0 bases short, with 11 bases between. CDR3 nucleotides: TGTGCCAGCAGCTTAAAGAGCGGAGCGAGCACAGATACGCAGTATTTT. Translation gives CASSLKSGASTDTQYF.

The chain uses TRBV2 and TRBJ1-6; 7 bases line up with TRBD1. In germline, CDR1 is SNHLY, CDR2 FYNNEI. The trim removed 4 bases at V and 9 bases at J, leaving 6 bases unmatched. This CDR3 is 14 amino acids long. The CDR3 spells CASSGAAGGSPLHF. The CDR3 DNA sequence: TGTGCCAGCAGTGGGGCGGCAGGGGGTTCACCCCTCCACTTT.

This chain uses TRBV5-1 with TRBJ1-4, with TRBD1 matching over 8 bases. This CDR3 is built from 16 residues. Trimming cost V 5 bases and J 2 bases; bases outside gene matches: 8. Per the germline V gene, CDR1 is SGHRS and CDR2 is YFSETQ. CDR3 nucleotides: TGCGCCAGCAGAACCGGGACAGGCCTTACTAATGAAAAACTGTTTTTT. This translates into CASRTGTGLTNEKLFF.